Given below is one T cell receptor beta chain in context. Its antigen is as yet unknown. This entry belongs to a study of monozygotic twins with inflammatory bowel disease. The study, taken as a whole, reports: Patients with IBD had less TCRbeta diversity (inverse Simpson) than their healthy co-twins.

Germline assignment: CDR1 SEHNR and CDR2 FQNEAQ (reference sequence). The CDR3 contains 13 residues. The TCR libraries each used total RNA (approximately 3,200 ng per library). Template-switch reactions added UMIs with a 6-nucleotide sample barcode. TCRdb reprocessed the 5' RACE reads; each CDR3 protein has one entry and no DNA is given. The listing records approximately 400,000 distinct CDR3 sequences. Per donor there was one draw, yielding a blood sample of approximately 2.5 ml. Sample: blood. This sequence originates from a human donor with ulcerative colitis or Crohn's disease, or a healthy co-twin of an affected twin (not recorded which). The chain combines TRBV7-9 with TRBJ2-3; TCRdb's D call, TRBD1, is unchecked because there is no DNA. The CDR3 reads CASSWAGTDTQYF.